Listed here is a single TCR beta chain. V was trimmed by 0 bases and J by 10 bases, leaving 16 bases between them. Per the germline V gene, CDR1 is ENHRY and CDR2 is SYGVKD. The CDR3 sequence is 16 residues long. The sample belongs to a study of T cell changes during pregnancy in multiple sclerosis. Measured with immunoSEQ multiplex PCR; TCRdb has only the in-frame clones, and not every one. The sample shows 75,000 to 100,000 clones, about 92% of them seen only once. This TCR was sampled from a female donor with multiple sclerosis, enrolled in a pregnancy study. Source: peripheral blood, taken after pregnancy. The genes are TRBV10-3 and TRBJ1-6; D is possibly TRBD1 (5 bases). DNA for the CDR3: TGTGCCATCAGTGAGTCGCAGGAGGCAGGGAGGTCACCCCTCCACTTT. It translates to CAISESQEAGRSPLHF.